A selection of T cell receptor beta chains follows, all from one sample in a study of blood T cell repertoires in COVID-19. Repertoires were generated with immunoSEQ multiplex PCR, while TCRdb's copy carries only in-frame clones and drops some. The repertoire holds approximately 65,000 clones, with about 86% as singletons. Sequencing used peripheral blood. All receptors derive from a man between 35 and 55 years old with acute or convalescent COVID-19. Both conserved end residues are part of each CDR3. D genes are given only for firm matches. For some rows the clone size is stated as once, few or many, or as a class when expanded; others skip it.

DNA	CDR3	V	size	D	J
TGTGCCAGCAGTGAAGCGCCCCGCGGCGGGGGGGCCGGGGAGCTGTTTTTT	CASSEAPRGGGAGELFF	TRBV2	few	TRBD2	TRBJ2-2
TGTGCCAGCAGCCCGGGGGGAGGCCACGAGCAGTACTTC	CASSPGGGHEQYF	TRBV3-1/TRBV3-2	NA	TRBD2	TRBJ2-7
TGCGCCAGCAGTTCCACGAAAGGAGGTGTCTACGAGCAGTACTTC	CASSSTKGGVYEQYF	TRBV10-1	once	NA	TRBJ2-7
TGTGCCAGCAGTGTTAACGTAAAGCCTAATTCACCCCTCCACTTT	CASSVNVKPNSPLHF	TRBV2	NA	NA	TRBJ1-6
TGCGCCAGCAGCCAGCCGGGACAGTCGAATGGCTACACCTTC	CASSQPGQSNGYTF	TRBV4-1	NA	TRBD1	TRBJ1-2
TGTGCCAGCAGTTTGCCTAGTGGCTACGAGCAGTACTTC	CASSLPSGYEQYF	TRBV12-3/TRBV12-4	once	NA	TRBJ2-7
TGCGCCAGCAGTCTCAGGGGGCAAACTGAAGCTTTCTTT	CASSLRGQTEAFF	TRBV5-1	NA	TRBD1	TRBJ1-1
TGTGCCAGCAGACCGCCTGGGGACGGGACAGGGAATGGCTACACCTTC	CASRPPGDGTGNGYTF	TRBV28	NA	TRBD1	TRBJ1-2
TGCGCCAGCAGCCGGGATTGGGGACAGACAGATACGCAGTATTTT	CASSRDWGQTDTQYF	TRBV4-1	few	TRBD1	TRBJ2-3
TGTGCCAGCAGGGGACAGGGTTCCTATGGCTACACCTTC	CASRGQGSYGYTF	TRBV2	few	TRBD1	TRBJ1-2
TGTGCCAGCAGCTTGGTAAAGGGGGATGGAGAGACCCAGTACTTC	CASSLVKGDGETQYF	TRBV5-6	NA	NA	TRBJ2-5
TGTGCCAGCAGCTTAATTTGGACAGGGGCCAACACCGGGGAGCTGTTTTTT	CASSLIWTGANTGELFF	TRBV11-3	few	TRBD1	TRBJ2-2
TGCGCCAGCAGCTTGTCGTACAGGGGAGAGACCCAGTACTTC	CASSLSYRGETQYF	TRBV5-1	NA	TRBD1	TRBJ2-5
TGTGCCAGCAGCTTGGCCCGAGGCAACTATGGCTACACCTTC	CASSLARGNYGYTF	TRBV7-2	NA	NA	TRBJ1-2
TGTGCCAGCAGTTTGCGAGGCTACGAGCAGTACTTC	CASSLRGYEQYF	TRBV12-3/TRBV12-4	once	NA	TRBJ2-7
TGTGCCTGGAGTGGGGGTCCTACGCAGGGCGCTCTCTCACCCCTCCACTTT	CAWSGGPTQGALSPLHF	TRBV30	NA	NA	TRBJ1-6
TGTGCCAGTAAAAGACAGGGGAATGAAAAACTGTTTTTT	CASKRQGNEKLFF	TRBV19	NA	TRBD1	TRBJ1-4
TGTGCCAGCAGTTCTACCTCCGGGGAGCTGTTTTTT	CASSSTSGELFF	TRBV7-6	NA	NA	TRBJ2-2
TGTGCCAGCAGTCCCCCGGGGGGGGGCAATGAGCAGTTCTTC	CASSPPGGGNEQFF	TRBV6-5	NA	TRBD2	TRBJ2-1
TGCAGCGTTGTCAGGGTAAGGAATGAAAAACTGTTTTTT	CSVVRVRNEKLFF	TRBV29-1	NA	NA	TRBJ1-4
TGTGCCAGCAGTTACGGGAGGGGTAATCAGCCCCAGCATTTT	CASSYGRGNQPQHF	TRBV6-5	once	NA	TRBJ1-5
TGTGCCAGCAGCTTAGCGAGCGGGGAGTACAATGAGCAGTTCTTC	CASSLASGEYNEQFF	TRBV11-3	NA	TRBD2	TRBJ2-1
TGTGCCACCAGTGATCCGGCGGGCGGAGAGCACAAAGCTTTCTTT	CATSDPAGGEHKAFF	TRBV24-1	NA	NA	TRBJ1-1
TGTGCCAGCAGCCGGCCTAGCGGGAGTTCCGCGGAGGGCGGGGAGCTGTTTTTT	CASSRPSGSSAEGGELFF	TRBV3-1/TRBV3-2	NA	TRBD2	TRBJ2-2
TGTGCCAGCAGCCCCTCTAGCGGGGGGGCCGGACTATATACGCAGTATTTT	CASSPSSGGAGLYTQYF	TRBV5-4	once	TRBD2	TRBJ2-3
TGCGCCAGCAGCTTTCAGGGGATCCAAGAGACCCAGTACTTC	CASSFQGIQETQYF	TRBV5-1	once	NA	TRBJ2-5
TGTGCCAGCAGCCAACTCGCGGCTGGGGCCAACGTCCTGACTTTC	CASSQLAAGANVLTF	TRBV3-1/TRBV3-2	NA	NA	TRBJ2-6
TGTGCCAGCTCACCAGGGGGAGGGAGTTACGAGCAGTACTTC	CASSPGGGSYEQYF	TRBV18	NA	TRBD2	TRBJ2-7
TGTGCCAGCTCGTCGAATCTAAACACTGAAGCTTTCTTT	CASSSNLNTEAFF	TRBV18	NA	NA	TRBJ1-1
TGTGCCAGCAGCCCAAGTTCTGGGAGCTATGGCTACACCTTC	CASSPSSGSYGYTF	TRBV3-1/TRBV3-2	NA	NA	TRBJ1-2
TGTGCCAGCAGCTCCGGGACAGGGACCACTGAAGCTTTCTTT	CASSSGTGTTEAFF	TRBV7-9	NA	TRBD1	TRBJ1-1
TGTGCCAGCAGCTACTCAGGGGGCGTCTATGGCTACACCTTC	CASSYSGGVYGYTF	TRBV5-4	NA	TRBD1	TRBJ1-2
TGTGCCAGCGTACTTTACGGGGGACCGATGAACACTGAAGCTTTCTTT	CASVLYGGPMNTEAFF	TRBV7-8	NA	NA	TRBJ1-1
TGTGCCAGCAGCCAAGATCTTACAGGGACTCAGTACTTC	CASSQDLTGTQYF	TRBV14	NA	NA	TRBJ2-4
TGCGCCAGCAGCTTGGTGGGGGGTCAGCCCCAGCATTTT	CASSLVGGQPQHF	TRBV5-1	NA	NA	TRBJ1-5
TGTGCCAGCAGTGAATTGGAGGGCGGCAATCAGCCCCAGCATTTT	CASSELEGGNQPQHF	TRBV6-1	NA	NA	TRBJ1-5
TGTGCCAGCAGCCCAGGGTGGAAGTCACCCCTCCACTTT	CASSPGWKSPLHF	TRBV11-2	NA	NA	TRBJ1-6
TGTGCCAGCAGCTATACGACTAGCGGTGACAATGAGCAGTTCTTC	CASSYTTSGDNEQFF	TRBV11-3	NA	TRBD2	TRBJ2-1
TGTGCCACCAGGCTGGACAGGGGGCGAAATGAAAAACTGTTTTTT	CATRLDRGRNEKLFF	TRBV15	NA	TRBD1	TRBJ1-4
TGTGCCAGCAGCTTTCAGAGAGGCACTGAAGCTTTCTTT	CASSFQRGTEAFF	TRBV5-6	NA	NA	TRBJ1-1
TGTGCCAGCGGCCTCTCCTATAATTCACCCCTCCACTTT	CASGLSYNSPLHF	TRBV6-5	NA	NA	TRBJ1-6
TGTGCCAGCAGCTTGGGAGGGCGCGCCACCGGGGAGCTGTTTTTT	CASSLGGRATGELFF	TRBV5-4	many	NA	TRBJ2-2
TGTGCCAGCAGCCGGGGGACTGGATCTGGAAACACCATATATTTT	CASSRGTGSGNTIYF	TRBV11-3	NA	NA	TRBJ1-3
TGTGCCAGCAGATTACGACGTGGGGGCGATGAGCAGTTCTTC	CASRLRRGGDEQFF	TRBV2	NA	NA	TRBJ2-1
TGTGCCAGCAGCTTAGGAGCGGGTGAGCAGTTCTTC	CASSLGAGEQFF	TRBV7-8	once	NA	TRBJ2-1
TGTGCCAGCATCCCGGATGGACAGGGGGCTTTTGAAGCTTTCTTT	CASIPDGQGAFEAFF	TRBV9	NA	TRBD1	TRBJ1-1
TGTGCCAGCAGCTCCCGACAGGGGGCGAACACTGAAGCTTTCTTT	CASSSRQGANTEAFF	TRBV9	NA	TRBD1	TRBJ1-1
TGCGCCAGCAGCATGACAGGGGGCGCGGAGGGCTACACCTTC	CASSMTGGAEGYTF	TRBV5-1	NA	TRBD1	TRBJ1-2
TGTGCCAGCAGAATCCCCCAGGGGGGCTACACCTTC	CASRIPQGGYTF	TRBV6-5	NA	NA	TRBJ1-2
TGTGCCTGGAGTGTACCAGGGAAGGATGAAAAACTGTTTTTT	CAWSVPGKDEKLFF	TRBV30	NA	NA	TRBJ1-4
TGTGCCAGCAGCCTTGACACACCGAGCTCCTACAATGAGCAGTTCTTC	CASSLDTPSSYNEQFF	TRBV3-1/TRBV3-2	NA	NA	TRBJ2-1
TGTGCCAGCAGGGACCAGGGGCAGGGTGGCTACACCTTC	CASRDQGQGGYTF	TRBV3-1/TRBV3-2	NA	NA	TRBJ1-2
TGCGCCAGCAGCTTGGGGACAGAACGGAGCGGGGAGCTGTTTTTT	CASSLGTERSGELFF	TRBV5-1	NA	NA	TRBJ2-2
TGCGCCAGCAGCTTGGGGAGAGGGTACGACTATGGCTACACCTTC	CASSLGRGYDYGYTF	TRBV5-1	NA	NA	TRBJ1-2
TGTGCCAGCAGTCCGAGCGGGGCGACAGATACGCAGTATTTT	CASSPSGATDTQYF	TRBV6-4	once	TRBD2	TRBJ2-3